These 16 T cell receptor beta chains were sequenced from one sample in a study of vaccination effects on CD4 cells after COVID-19. Cultured cells yielded isolated CD4+ T cells after 10 to 11 days. The data were produced by immunoSEQ multiplex PCR, yet TCRdb's version contains in-frame clones alone and is incomplete. The sample carries about 58,000 clones, around 80% recorded once. Their cognate antigens are unknown. The sample here was CD4+ T cells from PBMCs cultured without peptide, taken before COVID-19 vaccination. These receptor sequences come from a human donor who received a COVID-19 vaccine.

V and J are TRBV24-1 and TRBJ2-1, with TRBD2 identical over 11 bases. The CDR3 has 16 residues. Germline V CDR1 and CDR2: KGHDR, SFDVKD. Trimming at V came to 2 bases and at J to 7 bases, leaving 6 bases not matched to a gene. The CDR3 loop reads CATSDYSGGAGNEQFF. The CDR3 nucleotides read TGTGCCACCAGTGATTATAGCGGGGGGGCAGGGAATGAGCAGTTCTTC.

This CDR3 reads CASRQGGYNEQFF. CDR3 DNA: TGTGCCAGTAGACAAGGCGGTTACAATGAGCAGTTCTTC. The chain employs TRBV19 and TRBJ2-1; D not certain. Trimming took off 6 bases at V and 4 bases at J, with 10 bases between the two ends. Germline V lookup: CDR1 LNHDA, CDR2 SQIVND (reference sequence). The CDR3 is 13 amino acids.

The chain has TRBV3-1 (or the pseudogene TRBV3-2) and TRBJ2-3; tentative D call: TRBD2 (5 bases). V dropped 11 bases and J dropped 1 base, with 13 bases sitting between them. CDR3 length: 13 amino acids. The V gene's germline CDR1 is LGHDT and CDR2 YNNKEL (reference sequence). CDR3 sequence: CAAGARGTDTQYF. CDR3 nucleotides: TGTGCCGCGGGCGCCCGAGGCACAGATACGCAGTATTTT.

This chain connects TRBV12-3 or TRBV12-4 to TRBJ2-1; unclear D gene. The CDR3 has 13 residues. V was pared by 4 bases and J by 10 bases, with 14 bases between. The CDR3: CASSSELYVEQFF. Written as DNA, the CDR3 is TGTGCCAGCAGTTCCGAACTATATGTGGAGCAGTTCTTC.

The chain is built from TRBV7-3 and TRBJ1-1; TRBD1 matches 9 bases. Per germline, CDR1 SGHTA and CDR2 FQGTGA. The CDR3 has 14 amino acids. Losses at the gene ends were 5 bases for V and 6 bases for J; bases not matched to a gene: 7. CDR3 residues: CASSPQTGGAEAFF. CDR3 DNA sequence: TGTGCCAGCAGCCCACAGACAGGGGGAGCTGAAGCTTTCTTT.

The rearrangement links TRBV29-1 to TRBJ2-3; D is ambiguous. CDR1 SQVTM and CDR2 ANQGSEA come from the germline V gene. The CDR3 has 13 amino acids. V was pared by 3 bases and J by 4 bases, with 11 bases between. This chain's CDR3 is CSVDRLGADTQYF. DNA for the CDR3: TGCAGCGTTGACAGGCTTGGGGCAGATACGCAGTATTTT.

The CDR3 here is CASSLDNPGTPYGYTF. In DNA form, the CDR3 reads TGCGCCAGCAGCTTGGATAACCCCGGGACTCCCTATGGCTACACCTTC. The V gene is TRBV5-1, the J gene TRBJ1-2; a weak D match, TRBD1 (5 bases). The V end lost 0 bases, the J end lost 4 bases, and 16 bases lay between the germline ends. This CDR3 is built from 16 residues. Germline V gives CDR1 SGHRS, CDR2 YFSETQ.

The chain is built from TRBV24-1 and TRBJ1-1, with 12 positions matching TRBD1. With V trimmed by 4 bases and J by 10 bases, 6 bases remained unmatched. In germline, CDR1 is KGHDR, CDR2 SFDVKD. This CDR3 is built from 14 residues. The CDR3 sequence: CATSDPGQGARAFF. CDR3 in DNA: TGTGCCACCAGTGACCCGGGACAGGGGGCGAGAGCTTTCTTT.

V gene TRBV23-1 combines with J gene TRBJ2-7, with 8 bases aligning to TRBD1. TRBV23-1 is an open reading frame whose function is uncertain. The CDR3 extends over 15 amino acids. The V gene end was trimmed by 0 bases and the J gene end by 7 bases; junction bases not matched to a gene: 8. In DNA form, the CDR3 reads TGCGCCAGCAGTCAATCAAGCCAGGGGGCGAGGGAGCAGTACGTC. Translated, it gives CASSQSSQGAREQYV.

The table lists this clone with a count of one. Here the CDR3 reads CASSEQTEYEQYV. The CDR3 nucleotides are TGTGCCAGCAGTGAACAGACAGAGTACGAGCAGTACGTC. The rearrangement joins TRBV6-1 to TRBJ2-7, with D perhaps matching TRBD1 (5 bases). The CDR3 is 13 amino acids. With 2 bases removed from V and 4 bases from J, the gap between germline ends came to 9 bases. Germline CDR1 and CDR2: MNHNS and SASEGT.

This sequence joins TRBV12-5 and TRBJ2-2; D remains ambiguous. This CDR3 has 12 residues. Germline CDR1 LGHNT, CDR2 FRNRAP. V lost 7 bases and J 5 bases, leaving 8 bases between the germline ends. For the CDR3, the DNA is TGTGCTAGTGCCTCAGGAACCGGGGAGCTGTTTTTT. It specifies CASASGTGELFF. The full variable domain, completed using reference TRBV12-5 and TRBJ2-2, is DARVTQTPRHKVTEMGQEVTMRCQPILGHNTVFWYRQTMMQGLELLAYFRNRAPLDDSGMPKDRFSAEMPDATLATLKIQPSEPRDSAVYFCASASGTGELFFGEGSRLTVL.

V and J are TRBV5-1 and TRBJ1-3, with no clear D. This CDR3 comprises 13 residues. Trimming took 3 bases from V and 2 from J, leaving 6 bases between them. Germline assignment: CDR1 SGHRS and CDR2 YFSETQ. The CDR3, as DNA: TGCGCCAGCAGCTGGGAAGCTGGAAACACCATATATTTT. It encodes CASSWEAGNTIYF.

V gene TRBV2 combines with J gene TRBJ1-2; TRBD1 aligns across 9 bases. In germline, CDR1 is SNHLY, CDR2 FYNNEI. The CDR3 totals 14 residues. V gave up 8 bases and J gave up 2 bases; unmatched junction bases: 6. CDR3 in amino acids: CASLRQGGNYGYTF. The CDR3, as DNA: TGTGCCAGCTTAAGACAGGGGGGCAACTATGGCTACACCTTC. The full variable domain, in which reference TRBV2 and TRBJ1-2 provide the parts outside the CDR3, is EPEVTQTPSHQVTQMGQEVILRCVPISNHLYFYWYRQILGQKVEFLVSFYNNEISEKSEIFDDQFSVERPDGSNFTLKIRSTKLEDSAMYFCASLRQGGNYGYTFGSGTRLTVV.

The J gene is TRBJ2-5, the V gene TRBV14; the match to TRBD2 covers 13 bases. Germline V lookup: CDR1 SGHDN, CDR2 FVKESK. The CDR3 length is 21 residues. With 2 bases clipped from V and 1 base from J, the junction kept 16 bases outside the gene matches. CDR3 in amino acids: CASSQLYFLTSGGTRQETQYF. The CDR3 region has the DNA TGTGCCAGCAGCCAACTTTACTTCTTGACTAGCGGGGGGACCCGCCAAGAGACCCAGTACTTC. The whole variable domain, remainder taken from reference TRBV14 and TRBJ2-5, is EAGVTQFPSHSVIEKGQTVTLRCDPISGHDNLYWYRRVMGKEIKFLLHFVKESKQDESGMPNNRFLAERTGGTYSTLKVQPAELEDSGVYFCASSQLYFLTSGGTRQETQYFGPGTRLLVL.

This chain uses TRBV2 with TRBJ2-2; tentatively, D is TRBD2 (6 bases). CDR3 size: 14 residues. V was shortened by 6 bases and J by 2 bases, with 10 bases between the two germline ends. The germline CDR1 and CDR2 sequences are SNHLY and FYNNEI. CDR3 region: CASSRDFNTGELFF. The CDR3, as DNA: TGTGCCAGCAGCCGGGACTTTAACACCGGGGAGCTGTTTTTT. The full variable domain, in which reference TRBV2 and TRBJ2-2 provide the parts outside the CDR3, is EPEVTQTPSHQVTQMGQEVILRCVPISNHLYFYWYRQILGQKVEFLVSFYNNEISEKSEIFDDQFSVERPDGSNFTLKIRSTKLEDSAMYFCASSRDFNTGELFFGEGSRLTVL.

The chain has TRBV27 and TRBJ2-2, with D tentatively TRBD2 (7 bases). The CDR3 extends over 16 amino acids. CDR1 MNHEY and CDR2 SMNVEV come from the germline V gene (reference sequence). Trimming took off 7 bases at V and 4 bases at J, with 19 bases between the two ends. CDR3 region: CASNSLGGPITGELFF. The CDR3 coding sequence is TGTGCCAGCAACTCTTTGGGGGGGCCTATCACCGGGGAGCTGTTTTTT.